The entry below describes one T cell receptor beta chain. The data derive from a study of control samples from healthy donors and cancer patients. TCRdb keeps only in-frame clones here, not all; method: immunoSEQ multiplex PCR. The top ten clones hold approximately 7.2% of a sample with more than 140,000 clones, 75% to 95% of them seen once. Germline V gene lookup returns CDR1 SEHNR and CDR2 FQNEAQ (reference sequence). V shed 4 bases and J shed 6 bases, with 10 bases lying between them. This CDR3 is 14 amino acids long. This sequence joins TRBV7-9 and TRBJ1-6, with a weak D call TRBD1 (5 bases). This sequence originates from a young man in good health. Sequencing was carried out using blood. The CDR3 nucleotides read TGTGCCAGCAGCTCAGACAGTTCTAATTCACCCCTCCACTTT. Encoded protein: CASSSDSSNSPLHF.